This entry features one TCR beta chain sequence. TCRdb keeps only in-frame clones here, not all; method: immunoSEQ multiplex PCR. This table holds about 170,000 clones, about 80% found once. The sample belongs to a study of blood T cell repertoires in COVID-19. Overall study: T cells, B-cell-depleted T cells, or PBMCs provided the cDNA or gDNA that served as material.

Germline V gene data show CDR1 as MNHEY and CDR2 as SMNVEV (reference sequence). This CDR3 region has 16 residues. V shed 5 bases, J shed 8 bases, and the junction held 17 bases outside the gene matches. The TCR comes from a human donor with acute or convalescent COVID-19. The donor label of this sample is uncertain. This chain links TRBV27 with TRBJ1-2; 7 positions agree with TRBD1. The specimen sequenced was peripheral blood. In DNA, the CDR3 is TGTGCCAGCAGTCCGCTCAGAGGCGACAGGGAAAAGGGCTACACCTTC. Translation gives CASSPLRGDREKGYTF.